This entry concerns a single TCR beta chain. Its cognate antigen is unknown. This sample was taken from a study of post-analysis software for immune sequencing data. Study context: Disease trajectories encompassed relapsing-remitting, secondary progressive and progressive-relapsing multiple sclerosis.

The CDR3 has 19 amino acids. Trimming took 3 bases from V and 2 from J; bases not matched to a gene: 17. Germline CDR1 DFQATT, CDR2 SNEGSKA (reference sequence). Whole-study results and caveats: By F measure, strong co-clustering occurred among samples prepared in the same batch. About five TRBV segments were more frequent in patients than controls; TRBV5-6, TRBV5-1 and TRBV20-1 belonged to this group.

Unique-molecular-identifier-tagged TCR beta cDNA libraries were used. It was from roughly 1 to 10 million T cells that about 540,000 cDNA molecules came. Using its own MiXCR run on the PCR reads, TCRdb lists one record per CDR3 protein. The sample contains about 820,000 distinct CDR3 sequences, 53% of which appear only once. The receptor's source is a girl aged 10 to 17 with multiple sclerosis. Sequencing used blood. The chain combines TRBV20-1 with TRBJ2-7, with TRBD2 identical over 12 bases. The CDR3 is CSASRRIRLAGVLAYEQYF. The CDR3 region has the DNA TGCAGTGCTAGTCGAAGGATTAGACTAGCGGGAGTTTTAGCCTACGAGCAGTACTTC.